The 25 T cell receptor beta chains in this list originate from one sample, sequenced in a study of blood T cells in healthy people across ages. The second PCR ran 7 to 11 cycles with a sample-barcoded 5' primer and J-beta primers. TCRdb used MiXCR to reprocess the 5' RACE reads, holding one entry per CDR3 protein. This sample yields under 2 million distinct CDR3 sequences, of which about 35% are seen a single time; about 11% belongs to the top ten. The sample taken for sequencing was blood. The source is a woman in her thirties in good health.

The rearrangement links TRBV7-7 to TRBJ2-1; 10 positions agree with TRBD2. From germline, CDR1 is SSHAT and CDR2 FNYEAQ (reference sequence). V shed 1 base, J shed 8 bases, and the junction held 2 bases outside the gene matches. The CDR3 is 14 residues long. The CDR3 loop reads CASSLGGLAHEQFF. The CDR3 nucleotides read TGTGCCAGCAGCTTAGGGGGACTAGCGCATGAGCAGTTCTTC.

The sample holds a few counts of this clonotype. The rearrangement uses TRBV11-3 and TRBJ2-1, with D possibly matching TRBD2 (6 bases). Looked up from germline, CDR1 is SGHNT and CDR2 is YENEEA. Trimming took 1 base from V and 5 from J, leaving 12 bases between them. The CDR3 runs 15 residues. For the CDR3, the DNA is TGTGCCAGCAGCTTAGCGGGCGGGGTGAACAATGAGCAGTTCTTC. Its translation: CASSLAGGVNNEQFF.

Concerning this clonotype itself: Given a much more abundant clone one base away, this may be a read error. The V and J genes are TRBV20-1 and TRBJ2-4, with a possible D match to TRBD2 (5 bases). Trimming took off 2 bases at V and 15 bases at J, with 14 bases between the two ends. The germline gives CDR1 DFQATT, CDR2 SNEGSKA (reference sequence). The CDR3 has 11 amino acids. The chain's CDR3 is CSARPAGERYF. CDR3 in DNA: TGCAGTGCTAGACCCGCGGGCGAGCGGTACTTC.

The CDR3 coding sequence is TGTGCCAGCAGTTATCGGGGATTCATGAACACTGAAGCTTTCTTT. Translating it yields CASSYRGFMNTEAFF. The chain has TRBV6-2 or TRBV6-3 and TRBJ1-1; no firm D call. The CDR3 contains 15 residues. V was clipped by 3 bases and J by 0 bases, with 11 bases between them. Germline loops: CDR1 MNHEY, CDR2 SVGEGT.

The rearrangement uses TRBV19 and TRBJ2-5; perhaps TRBD1 as D (6 bases). The DNA end is a closer match to TRBJ2-7, so the J assignment may be wrong. The CDR3 has 15 residues. CDR1 is LNHDA and CDR2 is SQIVND in the germline V gene (reference sequence). This CDR3 is CASSPGQGQVYEQYF. The CDR3 DNA is TGTGCCAGTAGTCCAGGCCAGGGGCAGGTTTACGAGCAGTACTTC.

This clonotype has just a few counts. The chain employs TRBV20-1 and TRBJ2-5; the D gene could be TRBD1 or TRBD2 (5 bases each). V shed 5 bases and J shed 5 bases, with 12 bases lying between them. The CDR3 is made up of 12 amino acids. Germline-derived CDR1 and CDR2 are DFQATT and SNEGSKA (reference sequence). The CDR3 is CSAFLEGETQYF. The CDR3 region has the DNA TGCAGTGCTTTCCTTGAGGGGGAGACCCAGTACTTC.

This clonotype was observed a handful of times. V usage is TRBV7-3 and J usage is TRBJ2-7; D may correspond to TRBD1 or TRBD2 (5 bases each). The CDR3 length is 13 residues. Per germline, CDR1 SGHTA and CDR2 FQGTGA. The V and J ends lost 5 bases and 5 bases respectively, with 13 bases between them. Written as DNA, the CDR3 is TGTGCCAGCAGCCCCGCCGAGGGGAACGAGCAGTACTTC. Protein product: CASSPAEGNEQYF.

V is TRBV5-1 and J is TRBJ2-1; TRBD2 agrees at 15 bases. The ends lost 3 bases at V and 5 bases at J; junction bases unmatched: 12. This CDR3 is built from 19 residues. Germline CDR1 is SGHRS and CDR2 is YFSETQ. The CDR3, as DNA: TGCGCCAGCAGCTCGGTGGGACTAGCGGGAGGTGGTATTAACAATGAGCAGTTCTTC. Its translation is CASSSVGLAGGGINNEQFF.

On this clonotype: At one end the junction does not follow the germline gene, possibly because of a read error. The rearrangement links TRBV20-1 to TRBJ1-2; no clear D. Germline V gene sequence: CDR1 DFQATT, CDR2 SNEGSKA (reference sequence). This CDR3 spans 11 amino acids. The DNA of the CDR3 is TGCAATGCTAGAGTGGGGTATGGCTACACCTTC. Its protein product is CNARVGYGYTF.

The chain joins TRBV20-1 to TRBJ1-1; D may be TRBD1 (6 bases). CDR3 length: 15 residues. V lost 2 bases, J lost 1 base, and 14 bases lay in between. Germline assignment: CDR1 DFQATT and CDR2 SNEGSKA (reference sequence). CDR3 bases: TGCAGTGCTAGAAGAACCGGGACACCGAACACTGAAGCTTTCTTT. This sequence encodes CSARRTGTPNTEAFF.

This chain joins TRBV3-1 and TRBJ2-7, with D uncertain. CDR1 is LGHDT, CDR2 YNNKEL, per germline (reference sequence). There are 13 residues in the CDR3. V was trimmed by 0 bases and J by 10 bases, leaving 13 bases between them. The CDR3 sequence is CASSQDMERPQYF. The CDR3 DNA follows: TGTGCCAGCAGCCAAGATATGGAGCGTCCCCAGTACTTC.

In this sample, this clonotype turned up once. The rearrangement uses TRBV28 and TRBJ2-4; D uncertain. CDR3 length: 14 residues. Deletions cut 1 base from V and 9 bases from J, with 13 bases between. Germline V gene data show CDR1 as MDHEN and CDR2 as SYDVKM. This CDR3 reads CASSLSYGPGIQYF. The CDR3 coding sequence is TGTGCCAGCAGTTTATCTTACGGACCAGGCATTCAGTACTTC. The full variable domain, its missing parts supplied by reference TRBV28 and TRBJ2-4, is DVKVTQSSRYLVKRTGEKVFLECVQDMDHENMFWYRQDPGLGLRLIYFSYDVKMKEKGDIPEGYSVSREKKERFSLILESASTNQTSMYLCASSLSYGPGIQYFGAGTRLSVL.

This clonotype was picked up a small number of times. This chain uses TRBV12-3 or TRBV12-4 with TRBJ2-1, with a weak D call TRBD2 (5 bases). Deletions cut 6 bases from V and 5 bases from J, with 17 bases between. This CDR3 comprises 15 residues. CDR3 bases: TGTGCCAGCAGCCTGCACCCGACCGGGGACAATGAGCAGTTCTTC. Translation gives CASSLHPTGDNEQFF.

This sequence joins TRBV20-1 and TRBJ2-1, with TRBD2 matching over 9 bases. After removal of 3 bases from V and 2 bases from J, the junction contained 5 bases not matched to a gene. This CDR3 has 15 residues. Germline V gene sequence: CDR1 DFQATT, CDR2 SNEGSKA (reference sequence). The CDR3 sequence: CSASSLAGTYNEQFF. The CDR3, as DNA: TGCAGTGCTAGCTCCCTAGCGGGAACCTACAATGAGCAGTTCTTC.

The V and J genes are TRBV28 and TRBJ2-7, with D maybe TRBD1 (6 bases). The CDR3 is 14 residues long. CDR1 is MDHEN, CDR2 SYDVKM, per germline. V lost 4 bases and J 6 bases, leaving 16 bases between the germline ends. The CDR3 loop reads CASSSSGTPLEQYF. The CDR3 DNA is TGTGCCAGCAGTTCCTCCGGGACACCCCTCGAGCAGTACTTC. Looking up the rest from reference TRBV28 and TRBJ2-7 gives the full variable domain: DVKVTQSSRYLVKRTGEKVFLECVQDMDHENMFWYRQDPGLGLRLIYFSYDVKMKEKGDIPEGYSVSREKKERFSLILESASTNQTSMYLCASSSSGTPLEQYFGPGTRLTVT.

CDR3 sequence reads: CASSRPTETQYF. CDR3 DNA sequence: TGTGCCAGCAGCCGCCCAACAGAGACCCAGTACTTC. The chain combines TRBV12-3 or TRBV12-4 with TRBJ2-5; no clear D gene. The CDR3 has 12 residues. The V gene lost 6 bases and the J gene lost 4 bases, with 9 bases spanning the gap.

This chain links TRBV10-3 with TRBJ1-5; D is perhaps TRBD1 (5 bases). V was trimmed by 2 bases and J by 1 base, leaving 6 bases between them. The CDR3 contains 14 residues. Germline V lookup: CDR1 ENHRY, CDR2 SYGVKD. The DNA for the CDR3 is TGTGCCATCAGTGAGCGGGACAGCAATCAGCCCCAGCATTTT. Protein product: CAISERDSNQPQHF.

The chain links TRBV6-1 to TRBJ2-7; possibly TRBD1 for D (5 bases). The germline CDR1 and CDR2 sequences are MNHNS and SASEGT. The V end was cut by 2 bases, the J end by 5 bases, with 22 bases between. The CDR3 has 17 amino acids. The CDR3 region is CASSELVGAGCTHEQYF. CDR3 sequence (DNA): TGTGCCAGCAGTGAATTAGTTGGGGCAGGGTGTACCCACGAGCAGTACTTC.

Only a few counts were recorded for this clonotype. This chain connects TRBV28 to TRBJ2-4; tentatively, D is TRBD1 (6 bases). The J call may be mistaken, given a closer DNA end match to TRBJ2-7. The CDR3 sequence is 14 residues long. Germline CDR1 reads MDHEN; CDR2 reads SYDVKM. CDR3 in amino acids: CASSPIGQSYEQYF. Written as DNA, the CDR3 is TGTGCCAGCAGCCCAATCGGACAGAGCTACGAGCAGTACTTC.

The J gene is TRBJ1-3, the V gene TRBV20-1, with 7 nucleotides matching TRBD1. Germline trimming cut 3 bases from V and 4 bases from J; bases unmatched to any gene: 9. Germline V gene lookup returns CDR1 DFQATT and CDR2 SNEGSKA (reference sequence). This CDR3 has 15 residues. CDR3 region: CSASNTGAPGNTIYF. Here the CDR3 DNA reads TGCAGTGCTAGTAATACAGGGGCCCCCGGAAACACCATATATTTT.

This clonotype was detected only a few times. Here the CDR3 DNA reads TGTGCCAGCAGTGCAGGTCGGCCTACGGGCTACACCTTC. Its translation is CASSAGRPTGYTF. V and J are TRBV28 and TRBJ1-2, with D hard to call. CDR1 MDHEN and CDR2 SYDVKM come from the germline V gene. The CDR3 extends over 13 amino acids. The V gene lost 5 bases and the J gene lost 8 bases, with 15 bases spanning the gap.

This clonotype was seen just once. The rearrangement links TRBV6-1 to TRBJ2-7; 8 bases match TRBD2. Germline V gene lookup returns CDR1 MNHNS and CDR2 SASEGT. V gave up 6 bases and J gave up 2 bases; unmatched junction bases: 6. CDR3 length: 14 amino acids. The CDR3 loop reads CASRVSGGAYEQYF. The CDR3 bases are TGTGCCAGCAGGGTGTCGGGGGGGGCCTACGAGCAGTACTTC.

The genes are TRBV5-6 and TRBJ2-1; no definite D call. CDR1 SGHDT and CDR2 YYEEEE come from the germline V gene. Trimming took 4 bases from V and 6 from J, leaving 8 bases between them. This CDR3 has 12 amino acids. The CDR3 region is CASSIHPNEQFF. In nucleotides, the CDR3 is TGTGCCAGCAGCATTCATCCCAATGAGCAGTTCTTC.

This clonotype was detected a few times. V is TRBV20-1 and J is TRBJ2-7; 11 positions match TRBD2. With V trimmed by 1 base and J by 2 bases, 4 bases remained unmatched. The CDR3 sequence is 15 residues long. The V gene's germline CDR1 is DFQATT and CDR2 SNEGSKA (reference sequence). The CDR3 nucleotides read TGCAGTGCTAGAGCCGGGACTAGCGGTCCCTACGAGCAGTACTTC. This codes for CSARAGTSGPYEQYF.

The chain is built from TRBV18 and TRBJ2-3; D is undetermined. The germline V gene encodes CDR1 KGHSH and CDR2 LQKENI. Trimming pared 3 bases from V and 1 base from J, leaving 11 bases between. The CDR3 consists of 15 residues. CDR3 loop: CASSPNPGGTDTQYF. The CDR3 DNA reads TGTGCCAGCTCACCCAATCCAGGAGGCACAGATACGCAGTATTTT.